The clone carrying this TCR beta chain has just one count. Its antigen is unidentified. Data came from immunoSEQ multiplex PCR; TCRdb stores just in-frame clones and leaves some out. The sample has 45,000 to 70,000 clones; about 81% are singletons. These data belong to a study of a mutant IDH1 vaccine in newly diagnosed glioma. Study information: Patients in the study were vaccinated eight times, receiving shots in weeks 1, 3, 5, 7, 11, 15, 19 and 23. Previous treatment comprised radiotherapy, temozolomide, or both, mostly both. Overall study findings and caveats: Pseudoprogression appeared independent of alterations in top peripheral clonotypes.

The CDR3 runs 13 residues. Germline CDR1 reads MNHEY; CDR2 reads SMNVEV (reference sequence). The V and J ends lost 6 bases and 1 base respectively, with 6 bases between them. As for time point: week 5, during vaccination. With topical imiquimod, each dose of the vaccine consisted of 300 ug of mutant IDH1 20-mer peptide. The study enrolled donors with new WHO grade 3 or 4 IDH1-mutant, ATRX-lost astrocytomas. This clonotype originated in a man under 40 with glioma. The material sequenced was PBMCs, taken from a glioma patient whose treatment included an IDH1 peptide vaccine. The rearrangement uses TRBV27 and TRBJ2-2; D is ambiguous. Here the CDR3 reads CASRTQNTGELFF. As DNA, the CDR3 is TGTGCCAGCAGAACCCAGAACACCGGGGAGCTGTTTTTT.